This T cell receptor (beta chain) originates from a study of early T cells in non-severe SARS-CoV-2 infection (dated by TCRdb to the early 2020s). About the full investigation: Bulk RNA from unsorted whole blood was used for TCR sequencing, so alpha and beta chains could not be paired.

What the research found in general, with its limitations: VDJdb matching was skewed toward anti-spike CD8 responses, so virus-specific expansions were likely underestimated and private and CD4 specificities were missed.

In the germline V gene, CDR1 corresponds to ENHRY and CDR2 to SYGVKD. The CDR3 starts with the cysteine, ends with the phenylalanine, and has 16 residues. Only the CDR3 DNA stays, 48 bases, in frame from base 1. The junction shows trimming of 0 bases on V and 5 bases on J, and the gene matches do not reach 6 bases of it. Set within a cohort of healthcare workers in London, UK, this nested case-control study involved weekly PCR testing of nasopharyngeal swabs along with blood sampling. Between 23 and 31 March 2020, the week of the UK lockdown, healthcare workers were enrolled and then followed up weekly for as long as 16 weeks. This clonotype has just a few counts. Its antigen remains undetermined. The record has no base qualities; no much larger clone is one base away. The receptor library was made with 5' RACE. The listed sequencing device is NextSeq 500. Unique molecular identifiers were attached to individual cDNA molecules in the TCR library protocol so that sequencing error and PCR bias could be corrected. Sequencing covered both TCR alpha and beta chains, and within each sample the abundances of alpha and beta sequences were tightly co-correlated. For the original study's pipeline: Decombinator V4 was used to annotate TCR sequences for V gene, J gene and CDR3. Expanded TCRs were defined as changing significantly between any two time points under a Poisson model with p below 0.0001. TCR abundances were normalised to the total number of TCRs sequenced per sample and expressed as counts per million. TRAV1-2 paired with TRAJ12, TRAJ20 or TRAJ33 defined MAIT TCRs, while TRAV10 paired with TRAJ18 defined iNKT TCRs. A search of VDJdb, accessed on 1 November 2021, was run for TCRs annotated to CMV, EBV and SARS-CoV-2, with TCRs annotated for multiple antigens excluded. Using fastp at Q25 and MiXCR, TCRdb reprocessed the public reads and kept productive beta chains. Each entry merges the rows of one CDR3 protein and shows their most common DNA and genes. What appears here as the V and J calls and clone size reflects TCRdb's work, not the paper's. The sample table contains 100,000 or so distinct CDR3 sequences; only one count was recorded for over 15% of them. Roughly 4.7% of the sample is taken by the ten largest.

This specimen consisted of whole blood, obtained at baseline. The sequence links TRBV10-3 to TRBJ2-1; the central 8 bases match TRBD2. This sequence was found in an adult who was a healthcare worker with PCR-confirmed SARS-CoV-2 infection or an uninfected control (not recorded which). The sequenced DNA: TGTGCCATCAGTGAGTCGGTTAGCGGGATGAACAATGAGCAGTTCTTC. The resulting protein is CAISESVSGMNNEQFF.